What follows are 30 T cell receptor beta chains derived from one specimen sequenced in a study of shared clonotypes between healthy human individuals. The assay was immunoSEQ multiplex PCR, and TCRdb's table has in-frame clones only and misses some. The sample carries millions of clones, more than 80% recorded once. Material for sequencing was naive CD4+ T cells sorted from blood. Subset reported: CD45RA+ positively selected. These TCRs come from a man between 18 and 29 years old in good health.

The J gene is TRBJ2-3, the V gene TRBV28; D gene unclear. Germline CDR1 reads MDHEN; CDR2 reads SYDVKM. Trimming stripped 2 bases from V and 2 bases from J, with 14 bases between. The CDR3 totals 16 residues. CDR3 coding DNA: TGTGCCAGCAGTTTAGGTCGGCTTACCCTCACAGATACGCAGTATTTT. Translated, it gives CASSLGRLTLTDTQYF. The entire variable domain, with the rest obtained from reference TRBV28 and TRBJ2-3, is as follows: DVKVTQSSRYLVKRTGEKVFLECVQDMDHENMFWYRQDPGLGLRLIYFSYDVKMKEKGDIPEGYSVSREKKERFSLILESASTNQTSMYLCASSLGRLTLTDTQYFGPGTRLTVL.

The chain links TRBV11-2 to TRBJ2-3; D not certain. The V gene lost 4 bases and the J gene lost 4 bases, with 9 bases spanning the gap. CDR3 length: 13 residues. CDR1 is SGHAT, CDR2 FQNNGV, per germline. CDR3 bases: TGTGCCAGCAGCTCAGGACCGGCAGATACGCAGTATTTT. It specifies CASSSGPADTQYF.

The V gene is TRBV7-2, the J gene TRBJ2-3, with TRBD2 matching over 8 bases. After removal of 2 bases from V and 3 bases from J, the junction contained 4 bases not matched to a gene. Germline CDR1 reads SGHTA; CDR2 reads FQGNSA. The CDR3 runs to 15 residues. The CDR3 DNA follows: TGTGCCAGCAGCTTAAGCGGGGGAGTTACAGATACGCAGTATTTT. It specifies CASSLSGGVTDTQYF.

The chain is built from TRBV9 and TRBJ2-5; D not resolved. This CDR3 is built from 14 residues. Trimming took 3 bases from V and 5 from J, leaving 14 bases between them. Germline V gene lookup returns CDR1 SGDLS and CDR2 YYNGEE. Written as DNA, the CDR3 is TGTGCCAGCAGCGCCCAGACAACCTCCGAGACCCAGTACTTC. Its translation: CASSAQTTSETQYF.

This chain connects TRBV5-1 to TRBJ2-4, with TRBD1 matching over 11 bases. V lost 3 bases to trimming and J lost 8 bases; unmatched junction nucleotides: 4. The CDR3 contains 14 residues. Germline V gives CDR1 SGHRS, CDR2 YFSETQ. DNA for the CDR3: TGCGCCAGCAGCTGGACAGGGGGCGGGGACATTCAGTACTTC. Protein product: CASSWTGGGDIQYF.

The V call is TRBV2, the J call TRBJ1-4, with 8 bases identical to TRBD1. The CDR3 is 15 amino acids. V was clipped by 6 bases and J by 3 bases; unmatched bases: 6. Germline lookup yields CDR1 SNHLY and CDR2 FYNNEI. The CDR3 DNA reads as TGTGCCAGCAGAGCTACACAGGGGGCTAATGAAAAACTGTTTTTT. Translation gives CASRATQGANEKLFF.

V and J are TRBV6-5 and TRBJ2-2; 7 bases are shared with TRBD1. V lost 6 bases to trimming and J lost 4 bases; unmatched junction nucleotides: 8. There are 15 residues in the CDR3. Germline CDR1 and CDR2: MNHEY and SVGAGI. CDR3 protein: CASRKGTASTGELFF. DNA for the CDR3: TGTGCCAGCAGAAAGGGGACAGCCAGCACCGGGGAGCTGTTTTTT.

This chain joins TRBV28 and TRBJ2-7, with D unresolved. The CDR3 is 13 residues long. Germline values: CDR1 MDHEN, CDR2 SYDVKM. Trimming took off 5 bases at V and 6 bases at J, with 14 bases between the two ends. In DNA, the CDR3 is TGTGCCAGCAGTCCCACACAACCCCCCGAGCAGTACTTC. It translates to CASSPTQPPEQYF.

The chain is built from TRBV6-1 and TRBJ1-5; tentative D call: TRBD1 (5 bases). With 7 bases removed from V and 6 bases from J, the gap between germline ends came to 16 bases. This CDR3 has 14 residues. CDR1 is MNHNS, CDR2 SASEGT, per germline. CDR3 in DNA: TGTGCCAGCACCGAGCAGGGTTTGACTCAGCCCCAGCATTTT. It yields the protein CASTEQGLTQPQHF.

The chain has TRBV9 and TRBJ2-2, with 7 positions matching TRBD2. V trimming: 2 bases; J trimming: 7 bases; junction bases outside the gene matches: 8. Germline assignment: CDR1 SGDLS and CDR2 YYNGEE. This CDR3 region has 15 residues. The CDR3 DNA follows: TGTGCCAGCAGCGTCGGGTGGGAGGGAAACGGGGAGCTGTTTTTT. As protein: CASSVGWEGNGELFF.

This rearrangement joins TRBV6-5 to TRBJ1-5; D remains ambiguous. The CDR3 covers 14 residues. V dropped 6 bases and J dropped 0 bases, with 9 bases sitting between them. Germline assignment: CDR1 MNHEY and CDR2 SVGAGI. CDR3 protein: CASSRQYSNQPQHF. The CDR3 region has the DNA TGTGCCAGCAGCCGCCAGTATAGCAATCAGCCCCAGCATTTT.

On this clone itself: Within the sample, other DNA sequences also encode this same CDR3. The chain uses TRBV7-2 and TRBJ1-1; 7 bases map to TRBD1. The CDR3 loop spans 14 amino acids. Trimming removed 5 bases from V and 1 base from J; junction bases left unmatched: 4. Germline V gene data show CDR1 as SGHTA and CDR2 as FQGNSA. The CDR3 reads CASSPRTGNTEAFF. CDR3 bases: TGTGCCAGCAGCCCGCGGACAGGGAACACTGAAGCTTTCTTT.

The chain joins TRBV28 to TRBJ2-3; 10 bases line up with TRBD2. Germline CDR1 is MDHEN and CDR2 is SYDVKM. V gave up 5 bases and J gave up 2 bases; unmatched junction bases: 13. This CDR3 region has 18 residues. CDR3 residues: CASSPSPGLAYYTDTQYF. CDR3 sequence (DNA): TGTGCCAGCAGTCCGTCACCGGGACTAGCGTATTACACAGATACGCAGTATTTT.

The chain carries TRBV11-3 and TRBJ2-2, with D perhaps TRBD2 (6 bases). The V gene's germline CDR1 is SGHNT and CDR2 YENEEA. This CDR3 region has 14 residues. With 2 bases removed from V and 4 bases from J, the gap between germline ends came to 8 bases. The CDR3 nucleotides read TGTGCCAGCAGCTTAACCGGGAGCACCGGGGAGCTGTTTTTT. It specifies CASSLTGSTGELFF.

This clone was detected only once. This chain joins TRBV6-1 and TRBJ1-1; maybe TRBD1 (6 bases). This CDR3 spans 15 amino acids. Germline CDR1 is MNHNS and CDR2 is SASEGT. V dropped 0 bases and J dropped 11 bases, with 19 bases sitting between them. CDR3 sequence: CASSEAGQGNRVAFF. CDR3 bases: TGTGCCAGCAGTGAAGCCGGTCAGGGGAATCGGGTTGCTTTCTTT.

This clone was recorded once. The J gene is TRBJ1-1, the V gene TRBV5-1; D not certain. The CDR3 length is 16 residues. The germline V gene has CDR1 SGHRS and CDR2 YFSETQ. V was cut by 1 base and J by 1 base, with 14 bases left in between. The CDR3: CASSLRAGSPNTEAFF. CDR3 coding DNA: TGCGCCAGCAGCTTGCGGGCAGGCTCACCGAACACTGAAGCTTTCTTT.

On this clone: Germline is not matched at one junction end, which may reflect a read error. J is TRBJ2-2 and V is TRBV6-5, with D perhaps TRBD1 (8 bases). The germline CDR1 and CDR2 sequences are MNHEY and SVGAGI. The CDR3 length is 15 residues. CDR3: CATGGAILGTGELFF. CDR3 in DNA: TGCGCCACAGGGGGGGCGATCTTAGGCACCGGGGAGCTGTTTTTT.

For this clone: The identical CDR3 is also encoded by other nucleotide sequences in the sample. The gene calls are TRBV7-2 and TRBJ1-2; 7 positions match TRBD1. CDR1 is SGHTA and CDR2 is FQGNSA in the germline V gene. Trimming at V came to 4 bases and at J to 2 bases, leaving 4 bases not matched to a gene. There are 14 residues in the CDR3. This CDR3 is CASSSQTGNYGYTF. Written as DNA, the CDR3 is TGTGCCAGCAGCTCCCAGACAGGGAACTATGGCTACACCTTC.

V and J are TRBV30 and TRBJ1-1; D is uncertain. Germline CDR1 reads GTSNPN; CDR2 reads SVGIG (reference sequence). The CDR3 length is 12 residues. Trimming removed 3 bases from V and 7 bases from J, with 12 bases in between. The CDR3 loop reads CAWRPQNGEAFF. The CDR3 DNA reads TGTGCCTGGAGACCCCAGAACGGTGAAGCTTTCTTT.

Comment on this clone: A junction end diverges from the germline sequence, so it may reflect a read error. V usage is TRBV7-7 and J usage is TRBJ2-3; 7 bases line up with TRBD1. In germline, CDR1 is SSHAT, CDR2 FNYEAQ (reference sequence). The CDR3 is 13 residues long. CDR3: CASSITGADTQYF. CDR3 nucleotides: TGTGCTAGCAGTATCACAGGGGCGGATACGCAGTATTTT.

This chain uses TRBV6-6 with TRBJ1-6; the D gene is possibly TRBD1 (6 bases). Looked up from germline, CDR1 is MNHNY and CDR2 is SVGAGI (reference sequence). The CDR3 totals 15 residues. The V gene lost 6 bases and the J gene lost 5 bases, with 14 bases spanning the gap. The CDR3 nucleotides read TGTGCCAGCAGCCGCAGGGGTTACGATAATTCACCCCTCCACTTT. It yields the protein CASSRRGYDNSPLHF.

The rearrangement joins TRBV5-6 to TRBJ1-1; D might be TRBD1 (6 bases). V lost 2 bases and J 7 bases, leaving 9 bases between the germline ends. The CDR3 sequence is 12 residues long. Germline V gene sequence: CDR1 SGHDT, CDR2 YYEEEE. CDR3 protein: CASSFTGFEAFF. The CDR3 bases are TGTGCCAGCAGCTTTACAGGGTTTGAAGCTTTCTTT.

The chain couples TRBV29-1 to TRBJ1-4; tentatively, D is TRBD1 (6 bases). This CDR3 has 13 residues. CDR1 SQVTM and CDR2 ANQGSEA come from the germline V gene. V was clipped by 2 bases and J by 7 bases, with 11 bases between them. The CDR3 is CSVEQGRGEKLFF. The CDR3 DNA reads as TGCAGCGTTGAACAGGGGAGAGGTGAAAAACTGTTTTTT.

The chain joins TRBV7-9 to TRBJ2-1; the match to TRBD1 covers 8 bases. This CDR3 is built from 16 residues. The V gene end was trimmed by 5 bases and the J gene end by 6 bases; junction bases not matched to a gene: 12. Germline-derived CDR1 and CDR2 are SEHNR and FQNEAQ (reference sequence). CDR3 in DNA: TGTGCCAGCAGCCTAGTGGCTCCCACAGGGGGCAATGAGCAGTTCTTC. Translating it yields CASSLVAPTGGNEQFF.

The chain employs TRBV15 and TRBJ1-1; D unresolved. Looked up from germline, CDR1 is LNHNV and CDR2 is YYDKDF (reference sequence). The CDR3 spans 15 residues. V was cut by 0 bases and J by 1 base, with 9 bases left in between. In nucleotides, the CDR3 is TGTGCCACCAGCAGAGATCGGCAAGGGAACACTGAAGCTTTCTTT. Protein product: CATSRDRQGNTEAFF.

The chain links TRBV9 to TRBJ2-1; 9 bases map to TRBD2. Trimming removed 6 bases from V and 6 bases from J; junction bases left unmatched: 13. Germline CDR1 reads SGDLS; CDR2 reads YYNGEE. This CDR3 has 16 amino acids. The CDR3 sequence is CASTRAQGLALNEQFF. In DNA form, the CDR3 reads TGTGCCAGCACCCGGGCCCAGGGACTAGCCCTCAATGAGCAGTTCTTC.

The chain is built from TRBV5-4 and TRBJ2-7, with TRBD2 matching 8 bases. With V trimmed by 5 bases and J by 4 bases, 14 bases remained unmatched. CDR3 length equals 16 residues. Per the germline V gene, CDR1 is SGHNT and CDR2 is YYREEE (reference sequence). The CDR3 sequence is CASRTLTSGGNYEQYF. CDR3 DNA sequence: TGTGCCAGCAGAACACTTACGAGCGGGGGAAATTACGAGCAGTACTTC. Supplemented by reference TRBV5-4 and TRBJ2-7, the full variable domain reads ETGVTQSPTHLIKTRGQQVTLRCSSQSGHNTVSWYQQALGQGPQFIFQYYREEENGRGNFPPRFSGLQFPNYSSELNVNALELDDSALYLCASRTLTSGGNYEQYFGPGTRLTVT.

The rearrangement joins TRBV14 to TRBJ2-3; possible D gene TRBD2, 5 bases. Germline-derived CDR1 and CDR2 are SGHDN and FVKESK. This CDR3 spans 15 amino acids. V gave up 1 base and J gave up 3 bases, with 11 bases separating them. In DNA form, the CDR3 reads TGTGCCAGCAGCCAAGCAGCGAGGGTTACAGATACGCAGTATTTT. Protein: CASSQAARVTDTQYF.

V and J are TRBV5-1 and TRBJ2-7, with 7 bases aligning to TRBD1. J lost 2 bases, V lost 1 base, and 6 bases had no gene match. This CDR3 is 15 amino acids long. The germline V gene has CDR1 SGHRS and CDR2 YFSETQ. CDR3 coding DNA: TGCGCCAGCAGCTTGCTCGGACAGGCCACCTACGAGCAGTACTTC. Encoded protein: CASSLLGQATYEQYF.

This clone was found once. The gene calls are TRBV7-3 and TRBJ2-1; 9 bases line up with TRBD1. CDR1 SGHTA and CDR2 FQGTGA come from the germline V gene. The CDR3 covers 15 residues. Trimming cost V 4 bases and J 6 bases; bases outside gene matches: 7. The CDR3 loop reads CASSYTGGASNEQFF. Here the CDR3 DNA reads TGTGCCAGCAGCTACACAGGGGGCGCGAGCAATGAGCAGTTCTTC.